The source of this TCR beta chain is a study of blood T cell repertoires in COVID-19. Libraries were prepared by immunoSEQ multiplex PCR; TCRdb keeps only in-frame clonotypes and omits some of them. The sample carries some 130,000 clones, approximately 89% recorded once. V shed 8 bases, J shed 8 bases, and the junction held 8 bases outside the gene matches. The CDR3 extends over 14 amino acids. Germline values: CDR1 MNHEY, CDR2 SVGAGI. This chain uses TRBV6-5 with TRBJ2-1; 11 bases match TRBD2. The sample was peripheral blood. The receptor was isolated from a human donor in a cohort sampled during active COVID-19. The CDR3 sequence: CASATSGGSHEQFF. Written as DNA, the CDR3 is TGTGCCAGCGCTACTAGCGGGGGATCCCATGAGCAGTTCTTC.